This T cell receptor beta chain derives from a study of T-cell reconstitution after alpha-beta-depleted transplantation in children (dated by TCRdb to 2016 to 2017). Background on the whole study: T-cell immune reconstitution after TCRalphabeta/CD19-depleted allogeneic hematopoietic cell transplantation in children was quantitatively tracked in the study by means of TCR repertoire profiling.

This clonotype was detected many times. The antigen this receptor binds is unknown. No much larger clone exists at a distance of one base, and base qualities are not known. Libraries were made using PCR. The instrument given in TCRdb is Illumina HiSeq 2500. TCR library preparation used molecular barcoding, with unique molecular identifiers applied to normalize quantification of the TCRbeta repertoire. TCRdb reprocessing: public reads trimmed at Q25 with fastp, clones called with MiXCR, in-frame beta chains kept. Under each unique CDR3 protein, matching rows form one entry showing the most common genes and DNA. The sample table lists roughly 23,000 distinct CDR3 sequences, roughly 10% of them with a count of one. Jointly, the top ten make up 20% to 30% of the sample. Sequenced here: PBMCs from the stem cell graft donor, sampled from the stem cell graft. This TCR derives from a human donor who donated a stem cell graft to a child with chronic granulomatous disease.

The nucleotide sequence is given as TGTGCCAGCTCACCACCGGCGCGGGGTACCCCAGATACGCAGTATTTT. It is translated as CASSPPARGTPDTQYF. This sequence uses TRBV18 and TRBJ2-3; the D gene is perhaps TRBD2, on 6 matching bases. Reading from cysteine to phenylalanine, the CDR3 counts 16 amino acids. The CDR3 DNA has 48 bases and is translated from base 1. The germline V gene sets CDR1 to KGHSH and CDR2 to LQKENI. A distance of 14 bases separates the germline ends of V and J, which lose 0 bases and 4 bases respectively.